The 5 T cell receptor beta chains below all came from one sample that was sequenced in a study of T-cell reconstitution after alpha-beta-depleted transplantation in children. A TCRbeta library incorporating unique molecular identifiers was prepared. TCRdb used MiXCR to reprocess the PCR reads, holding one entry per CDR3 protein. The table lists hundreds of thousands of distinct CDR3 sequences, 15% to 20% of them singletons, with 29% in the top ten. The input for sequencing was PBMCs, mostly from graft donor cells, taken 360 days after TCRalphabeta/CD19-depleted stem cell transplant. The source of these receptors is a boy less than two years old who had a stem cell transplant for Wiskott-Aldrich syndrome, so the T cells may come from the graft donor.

CDR3 coding DNA: TGTGCCAGCAGTTACTCGGGACTAGCAAACCGCTACGAGCAGTACTTC. It is translated as CASSYSGLANRYEQYF. The gene calls are TRBV6-5 and TRBJ2-7, with 9 bases matching TRBD2. This CDR3 contains 16 residues. Looked up from germline, CDR1 is MNHEY and CDR2 is SVGAGI. Trimming at V came to 0 bases and at J to 3 bases, leaving 6 bases not matched to a gene.

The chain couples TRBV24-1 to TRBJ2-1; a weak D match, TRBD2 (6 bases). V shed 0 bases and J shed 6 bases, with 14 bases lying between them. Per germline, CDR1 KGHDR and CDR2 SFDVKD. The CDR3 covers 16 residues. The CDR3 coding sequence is TGTGCCACCAGTGATTTGAATTTGCGGGACGGCAATGAGCAGTTCTTC. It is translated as CATSDLNLRDGNEQFF.

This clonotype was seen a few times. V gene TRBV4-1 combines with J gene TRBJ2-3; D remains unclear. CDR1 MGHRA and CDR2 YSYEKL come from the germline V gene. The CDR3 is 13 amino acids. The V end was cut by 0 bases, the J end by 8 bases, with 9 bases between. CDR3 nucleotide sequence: TGCGCCAGCAGCCAAGATCTCTATGGTACGCAGTATTTT. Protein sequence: CASSQDLYGTQYF.

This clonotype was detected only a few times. CDR3 protein: CATSRPPGQGGTDTQYF. The CDR3 nucleotides are TGTGCCACCAGCAGACCCCCCGGACAGGGAGGCACAGATACGCAGTATTTT. The chain combines TRBV15 with TRBJ2-3, with 8 bases lining up with TRBD1. Trimming at V came to 2 bases and at J to 1 base, leaving 8 bases not matched to a gene. In germline, CDR1 is LNHNV, CDR2 YYDKDF (reference sequence). CDR3 length equals 17 residues.

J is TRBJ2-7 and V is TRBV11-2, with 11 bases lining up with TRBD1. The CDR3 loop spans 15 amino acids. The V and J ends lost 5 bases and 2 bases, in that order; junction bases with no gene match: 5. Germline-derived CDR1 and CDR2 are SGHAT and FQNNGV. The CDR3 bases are TGTGCCAGCAGCGCTCGGACAGGGGGCACCTACGAGCAGTACTTC. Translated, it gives CASSARTGGTYEQYF.